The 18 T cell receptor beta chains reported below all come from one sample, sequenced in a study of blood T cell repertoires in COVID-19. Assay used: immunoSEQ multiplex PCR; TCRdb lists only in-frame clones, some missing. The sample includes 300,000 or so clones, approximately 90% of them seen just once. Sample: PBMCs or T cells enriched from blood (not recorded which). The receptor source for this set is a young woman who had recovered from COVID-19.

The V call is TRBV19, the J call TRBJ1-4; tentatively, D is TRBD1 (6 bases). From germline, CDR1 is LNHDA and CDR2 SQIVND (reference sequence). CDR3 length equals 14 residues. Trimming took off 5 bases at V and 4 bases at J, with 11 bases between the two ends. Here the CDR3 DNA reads TGTGCCAGTAGTGTACAGGGCTTTAATGAAAAACTGTTTTTT. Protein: CASSVQGFNEKLFF.

CDR3 coding DNA: TGTGCCAGCAGACGGGGATCGACAGGTGTCAACTATGGCTACACCTTC. It yields the protein CASRRGSTGVNYGYTF. The rearrangement links TRBV3-1 (or the pseudogene TRBV3-2) to TRBJ1-2, with D maybe TRBD1 (6 bases). Germline CDR1 is LGHDT and CDR2 is YNNKEL (reference sequence). The V end lost 6 bases, the J end lost 2 bases, and 19 bases lay between the germline ends. The CDR3 is made up of 16 amino acids.

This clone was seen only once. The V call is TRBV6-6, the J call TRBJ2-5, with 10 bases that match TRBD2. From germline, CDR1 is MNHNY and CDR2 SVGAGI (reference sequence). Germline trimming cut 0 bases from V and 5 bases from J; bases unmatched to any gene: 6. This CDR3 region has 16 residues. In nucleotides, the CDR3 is TGTGCCAGCAGTTACTCTCCTAGCGGGGGTTGGGAGACCCAGTACTTC. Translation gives CASSYSPSGGWETQYF.

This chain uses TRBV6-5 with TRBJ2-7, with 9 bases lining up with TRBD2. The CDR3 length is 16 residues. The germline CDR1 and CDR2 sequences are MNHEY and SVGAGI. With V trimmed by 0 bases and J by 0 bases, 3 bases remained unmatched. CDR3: CASSYSISGSSYEQYF. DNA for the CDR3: TGTGCCAGCAGTTACTCTATTAGCGGGAGCTCCTACGAGCAGTACTTC.

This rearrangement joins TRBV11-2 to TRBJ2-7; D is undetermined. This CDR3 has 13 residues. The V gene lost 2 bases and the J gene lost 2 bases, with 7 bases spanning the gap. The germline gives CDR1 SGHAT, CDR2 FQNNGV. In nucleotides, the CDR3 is TGTGCCAGCAGCTTACTTCAGACCTACGAGCAGTACTTC. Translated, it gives CASSLLQTYEQYF. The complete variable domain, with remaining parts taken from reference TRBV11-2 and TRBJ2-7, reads EAGVAQSPRYKIIEKRQSVAFWCNPISGHATLYWYQQILGQGPKLLIQFQNNGVVDDSQLPKDRFSAERLKGVDSTLKIQPAKLEDSAVYLCASSLLQTYEQYFGPGTRLTVT.

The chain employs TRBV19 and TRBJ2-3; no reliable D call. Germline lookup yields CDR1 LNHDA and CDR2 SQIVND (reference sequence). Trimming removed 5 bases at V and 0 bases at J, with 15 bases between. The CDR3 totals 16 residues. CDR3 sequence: CASSSTSRSSTDTQYF. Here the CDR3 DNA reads TGTGCCAGTAGTTCAACATCACGTTCTAGCACAGATACGCAGTATTTT.

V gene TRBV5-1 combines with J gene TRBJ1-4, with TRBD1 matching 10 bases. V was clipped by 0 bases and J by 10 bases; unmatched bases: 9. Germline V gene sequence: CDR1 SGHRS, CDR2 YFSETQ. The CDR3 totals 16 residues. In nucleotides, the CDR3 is TGCGCCAGCAGCTTGGAGATTGGGGACAGGGGTGGAAAACTGTTTTTT. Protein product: CASSLEIGDRGGKLFF. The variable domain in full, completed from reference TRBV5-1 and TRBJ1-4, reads KAGVTQTPRYLIKTRGQQVTLSCSPISGHRSVSWYQQTPGQGLQFLFEYFSETQRNKGNFPGRFSGRQFSNSRSEMNVSTLELGDSALYLCASSLEIGDRGGKLFFGSGTQLSVL.

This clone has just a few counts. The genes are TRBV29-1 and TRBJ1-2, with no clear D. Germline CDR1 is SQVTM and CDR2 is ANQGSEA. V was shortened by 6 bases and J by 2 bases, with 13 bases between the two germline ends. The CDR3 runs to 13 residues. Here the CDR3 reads CSVRDTHNYGYTF. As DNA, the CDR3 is TGCAGCGTCAGAGACACTCACAACTATGGCTACACCTTC.

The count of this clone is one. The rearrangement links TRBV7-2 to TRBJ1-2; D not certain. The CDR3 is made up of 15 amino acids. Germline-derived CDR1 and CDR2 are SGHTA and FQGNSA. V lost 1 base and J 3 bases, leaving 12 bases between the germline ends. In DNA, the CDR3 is TGTGCCAGCAGCTTAGATTTAACAGTTTACTATGGCTACACCTTC. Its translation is CASSLDLTVYYGYTF. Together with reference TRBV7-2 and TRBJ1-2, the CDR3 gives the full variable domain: GAGVSQSPSNKVTEKGKDVELRCDPISGHTALYWYRQSLGQGLEFLIYFQGNSAPDKSGLPSDRFSAERTGGSVSTLTIQRTQQEDSAVYLCASSLDLTVYYGYTFGSGTRLTVV.

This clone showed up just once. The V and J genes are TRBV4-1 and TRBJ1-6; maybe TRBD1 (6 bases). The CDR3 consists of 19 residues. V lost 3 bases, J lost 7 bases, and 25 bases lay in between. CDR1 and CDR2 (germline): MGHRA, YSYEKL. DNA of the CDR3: TGCGCCAGCAGCCACGTTTGGGGGCTCCAATCCCCTTTGAATTCACCCCTCCACTTT. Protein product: CASSHVWGLQSPLNSPLHF.

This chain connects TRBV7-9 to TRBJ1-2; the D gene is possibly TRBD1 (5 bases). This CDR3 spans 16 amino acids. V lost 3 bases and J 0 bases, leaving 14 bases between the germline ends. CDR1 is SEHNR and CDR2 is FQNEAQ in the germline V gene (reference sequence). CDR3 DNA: TGTGCCAGCAGCTTTCTGACAGCCGGTCCTAACTATGGCTACACCTTC. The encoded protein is CASSFLTAGPNYGYTF.

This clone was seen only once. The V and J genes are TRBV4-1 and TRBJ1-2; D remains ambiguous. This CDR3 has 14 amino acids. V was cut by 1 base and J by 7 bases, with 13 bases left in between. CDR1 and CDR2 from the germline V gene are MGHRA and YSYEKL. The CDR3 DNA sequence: TGCGCCAGCAGCCAAGTTAGTCTCGGGAGTGGCTACACCTTC. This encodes CASSQVSLGSGYTF.

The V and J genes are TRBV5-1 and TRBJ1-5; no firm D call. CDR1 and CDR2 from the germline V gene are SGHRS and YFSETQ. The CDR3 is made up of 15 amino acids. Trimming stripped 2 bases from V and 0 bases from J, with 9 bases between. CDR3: CASSFDSNSNQPQHF. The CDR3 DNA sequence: TGCGCCAGCAGCTTCGACTCGAATAGCAATCAGCCCCAGCATTTT.

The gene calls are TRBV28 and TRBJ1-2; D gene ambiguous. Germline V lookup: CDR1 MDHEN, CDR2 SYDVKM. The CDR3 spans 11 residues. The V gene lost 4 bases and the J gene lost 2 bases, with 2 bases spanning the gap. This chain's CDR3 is CASSSNYGYTF. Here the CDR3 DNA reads TGTGCCAGCAGTTCGAACTATGGCTACACCTTC.

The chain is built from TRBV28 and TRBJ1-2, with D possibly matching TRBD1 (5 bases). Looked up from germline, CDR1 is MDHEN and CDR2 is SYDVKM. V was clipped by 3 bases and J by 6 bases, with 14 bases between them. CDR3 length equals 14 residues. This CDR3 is CASSFLGQGDGYTF. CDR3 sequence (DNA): TGTGCCAGCAGTTTCCTTGGTCAGGGTGATGGCTACACCTTC.

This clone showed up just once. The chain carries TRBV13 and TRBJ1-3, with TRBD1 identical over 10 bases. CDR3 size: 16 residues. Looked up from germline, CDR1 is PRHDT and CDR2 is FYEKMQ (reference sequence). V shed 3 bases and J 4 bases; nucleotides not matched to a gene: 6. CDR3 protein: CASSLTGQGTGNTIYF. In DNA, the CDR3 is TGTGCCAGCAGCTTGACGGGACAGGGGACCGGAAACACCATATATTTT.

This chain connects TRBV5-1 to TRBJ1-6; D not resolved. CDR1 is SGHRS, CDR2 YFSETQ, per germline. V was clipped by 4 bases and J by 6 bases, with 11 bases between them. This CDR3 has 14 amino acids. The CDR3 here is CASSAGSLNSPLHF. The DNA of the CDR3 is TGCGCCAGCAGCGCCGGGTCTCTTAATTCACCCCTCCACTTT.

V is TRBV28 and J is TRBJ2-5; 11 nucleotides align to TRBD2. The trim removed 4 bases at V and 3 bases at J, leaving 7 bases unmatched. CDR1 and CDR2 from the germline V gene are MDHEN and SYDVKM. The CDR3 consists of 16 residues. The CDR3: CASSWTSGFSEETQYF. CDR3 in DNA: TGTGCCAGCAGTTGGACTAGCGGGTTCTCCGAAGAGACCCAGTACTTC. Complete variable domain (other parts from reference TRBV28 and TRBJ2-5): DVKVTQSSRYLVKRTGEKVFLECVQDMDHENMFWYRQDPGLGLRLIYFSYDVKMKEKGDIPEGYSVSREKKERFSLILESASTNQTSMYLCASSWTSGFSEETQYFGPGTRLLVL.